These 20 T cell receptor beta chains came from one sample sequenced in a study of T cells in women clearing cervical HPV infection. Profiled with immunoSEQ multiplex PCR; TCRdb holds only in-frame clones, not every one. The sample yields 20,000 to 25,000 clones, of which the top ten take up less than 3.5%. The sample comprised blood buffy coat. The receptors here all came from a woman between 18 and 70 years old with a cervical HPV16 infection that either progressed to CIN3+ or cleared (not recorded which).

Worth noting for this clone: The read gets to within 3 residues of the CDR3 end, and the germline J gene fills in the rest. The chain recombines TRBV12-3 or TRBV12-4 with TRBJ2-1; D gene ambiguous. Trimming took off 6 bases at V and 8 bases at J, with 8 bases between the two ends. This CDR3 has 11 amino acids. Incomplete CDR3 DNA: TGTGCCAGCAGGGCTGTGGATGAG. It codes for CASRAVDE. The entire CDR3 sequence reads CASRAVDEQFF.

In the case of this clone: With the read ending 3 residues before the CDR3 end, the germline J gene is used to fill in that end. The chain couples TRBV5-1 to TRBJ2-3, with D possibly being TRBD1 (5 bases). The CDR3 sequence is 14 residues long. Per the germline V gene, CDR1 is SGHRS and CDR2 is YFSETQ. The CDR3 bases that were read are TGCGCCAGCAGCCGACAGTTCGCTGGAGAGACG. Translating it yields CASSRQFAGET. The CDR3 in full is CASSRQFAGETQYF. Variable domain in full (rest from reference TRBV5-1 and TRBJ2-3): KAGVTQTPRYLIKTRGQQVTLSCSPISGHRSVSWYQQTPGQGLQFLFEYFSETQRNKGNFPGRFSGRQFSNSRSEMNVSTLELGDSALYLCASSRQFAGETQYFGPGTRLTVL.

In regard to this clone: The read gets to within 3 residues of the CDR3 end, and the germline J gene fills in the rest. The chain links TRBV29-1 to TRBJ1-4, with 8 positions matching TRBD1. There are 14 residues in the CDR3. The germline CDR1 and CDR2 sequences are SQVTM and ANQGSEA. The CDR3 loop is CSVRDRSINSPLFF. The covered CDR3 bases are TGCAGCGTCCGGGACAGGTCGATTAATTCACCA.

The CDR3 protein is CASSEGLSGANVLFF. The sequenced CDR3 bases are TGTGCCAGCAGTGAAGGACTCTCTGGGGCCAACGTA. This chain uses TRBV6-1 with TRBJ1-4; weak D call: TRBD1 (5 bases). The read is 3 residues too short to cover the CDR3 end, so that end is filled in from the germline J gene. Germline V CDR1 and CDR2: MNHNS, SASEGT. The CDR3 is 15 amino acids.

With respect to this clone: The sequenced fragment ends 3 residues before the CDR3 boundary, so the rest is inferred from the germline J gene. V usage is TRBV5-1 and J usage is TRBJ1-1; a possible D gene is TRBD1 (5 bases). The CDR3 is 13 amino acids. Trimming took 4 bases from V and 5 from J, leaving 12 bases between them. The germline V gene has CDR1 SGHRS and CDR2 YFSETQ. The CDR3 loop reads CASSIDRATEAFF. The CDR3 bases that were read are TGCGCCAGCAGCATTGACAGAGCGACTGAA.

Concerning this clone: The CDR3 extends 3 residues past the end of the read, so its final part is completed from the germline J gene. The rearrangement uses TRBV20-1 and TRBJ1-2; no clear D gene. The CDR3 loop spans 14 amino acids. Per the germline V gene, CDR1 is DFQATT and CDR2 is SNEGSKA (reference sequence). Trimming removed 0 bases from V and 5 bases from J, with 13 bases in between. CDR3 sequence reads: CSARDRVLFYGYTF. The sequenced CDR3 bases are TGCAGTGCTAGAGATCGGGTCCTTTTTTATGGC.

As to this clone: The sequenced fragment ends 3 residues before the CDR3 boundary, so the rest is inferred from the germline J gene. V is TRBV7-2 and J is TRBJ1-6; D remains ambiguous. CDR3 length: 15 amino acids. V lost 5 bases and J lost 5, with 13 bases in between. Germline-derived CDR1 and CDR2 are SGHTA and FQGNSA. The CDR3 is CASSPRGHDNSPLHF. Partial CDR3 DNA: TGTGCCAGCAGCCCCCGTGGGCACGATAATTCACCC.

A remark on this clone: The read gets to within 3 residues of the CDR3 end, and the germline J gene fills in the rest. The chain joins TRBV28 to TRBJ2-1; D is possibly TRBD2 (6 bases). With 3 bases removed from V and 6 bases from J, the gap between germline ends came to 9 bases. In germline, CDR1 is MDHEN, CDR2 SYDVKM. The CDR3 has 13 amino acids. CDR3 protein: CASSLEGTNEQFF. Partial CDR3 DNA: TGTGCCAGCAGTTTGGAGGGTACCAATGAG. Based on the CDR3 plus reference TRBV28 and TRBJ2-1, the full variable domain is DVKVTQSSRYLVKRTGEKVFLECVQDMDHENMFWYRQDPGLGLRLIYFSYDVKMKEKGDIPEGYSVSREKKERFSLILESASTNQTSMYLCASSLEGTNEQFFGPGTRLTVL.

As to this clone: Read data end 3 residues before the CDR3 end; the end is taken from the germline J gene. This chain joins TRBV19 and TRBJ2-3; 7 nucleotides agree with TRBD1. This CDR3 is built from 16 residues. Germline CDR1 is LNHDA and CDR2 is SQIVND (reference sequence). The CDR3 bases that were read are TGTGCCAGTAGTATAGCGACAGGGAGAATCAGTCAGCCG. Translation: CASSIATGRISQP. In full, the CDR3 is CASSIATGRISQPQYF.

In the case of this clone: Read sequence stops 3 residues before the CDR3 end, and the germline J gene provides the missing end. V is TRBV19 and J is TRBJ1-1; no clear D gene. The CDR3 is 13 amino acids. Trimming cost V 2 bases and J 2 bases, with 6 bases left between them. Germline assignment: CDR1 LNHDA and CDR2 SQIVND (reference sequence). This CDR3 reads CASSINRNTEAFF. Incomplete CDR3 DNA: TGTGCCAGTAGTATAAACAGAAACACTGAA. The full variable domain, completed using reference TRBV19 and TRBJ1-1, is DGGITQSPKYLFRKEGQNVTLSCEQNLNHDAMYWYRQDPGQGLRLIYYSQIVNDFQKGDIAEGYSVSREKKESFPLTVTSAQKNPTAFYLCASSINRNTEAFFGQGTRLTVV.

As concerns this clone: The missing CDR3 end, 3 residues past where the read stops, is filled in from the germline J gene. The chain is built from TRBV19 and TRBJ2-7; TRBD1 is a possible D gene (6 bases). Germline values: CDR1 LNHDA, CDR2 SQIVND (reference sequence). There are 13 residues in the CDR3. Trimming took off 4 bases at V and 6 bases at J, with 13 bases between the two ends. CDR3 bases read: TGTGCCAGTAGTAATTCTAGGGGGACCGAG. Translated, it gives CASSNSRGTE. In full, the CDR3 is CASSNSRGTEQYF.

Turning to this clone: Read data end 3 residues before the CDR3 end; the end is taken from the germline J gene. The chain uses TRBV2 and TRBJ2-3, with TRBD1 as a possible D gene (6 bases). Trimming shortened V by 6 bases and J by 0 bases, and 10 bases separated the two germline ends. Germline V gene data show CDR1 as SNHLY and CDR2 as FYNNEI. The CDR3 covers 14 residues. The sequenced part of the CDR3 DNA is TGTGCCAGCAGGGACAGCACTAGCACAGATACG. Its protein product is CASRDSTSTDT. In full, the CDR3 is CASRDSTSTDTQYF.

Regarding this clone: The sequence runs out 3 residues before the end of the CDR3; the remainder is reconstructed from the germline J gene. The chain carries TRBV20-1 and TRBJ2-7; D gene unclear. Germline V gene sequence: CDR1 DFQATT, CDR2 SNEGSKA (reference sequence). This CDR3 contains 11 residues. Trimming took 5 bases from V and 6 from J, leaving 11 bases between them. This chain's CDR3 is CSAPIDVEQYF. CDR3 DNA (partial): TGCAGTGCTCCCATAGATGTCGAG.

With regard to this clone: The read terminates 3 residues before the CDR3 end, so the remaining end is supplied by the germline J gene. V usage is TRBV7-2 and J usage is TRBJ2-5, with TRBD1 as a possible D gene (7 bases). The germline V gene encodes CDR1 SGHTA and CDR2 FQGNSA. V gave up 9 bases and J gave up 7 bases, with 18 bases separating them. The CDR3 spans 13 residues. The CDR3 sequence: CASQGGGARTQYF. Partial CDR3 DNA: TGTGCCAGTCAAGGGGGCGGGGCGCGGACC.

Note on this clone: The read gets to within 3 residues of the CDR3 end, and the germline J gene fills in the rest. The chain links TRBV30 to TRBJ2-3; TRBD1 aligns across 10 bases. From germline, CDR1 is GTSNPN and CDR2 SVGIG (reference sequence). V shed 6 bases and J 3 bases; nucleotides not matched to a gene: 6. The CDR3 has 14 amino acids. CDR3 bases read: TGTGCCTGTTGGGACAGGGGTAAAACAGATACG. As protein: CACWDRGKTDT. The CDR3 reads in full as CACWDRGKTDTQYF. The entire variable domain, with the rest obtained from reference TRBV30 and TRBJ2-3, is as follows: SQTIHQWPATLVQPVGSPLSLECTVEGTSNPNLYWYRQAAGRGLQLLFYSVGIGQISSEVPQNLSASRPQDRQFILSSKKLLLSDSGFYLCACWDRGKTDTQYFGPGTRLTVL.

Remarks on this clone: The sequenced fragment ends 3 residues before the CDR3 boundary, so the rest is inferred from the germline J gene. The chain uses TRBV30 and TRBJ1-4, with D uncertain. Trimming stripped 3 bases from V and 4 bases from J, with 9 bases between. The length of the CDR3 is 13 residues. Germline CDR1 is GTSNPN and CDR2 is SVGIG (reference sequence). The CDR3 loop is CAWRFQDNEKLFF. CDR3 DNA (partial): TGTGCCTGGAGGTTTCAGGATAATGAAAAA.

With regard to this clone: The sequenced fragment ends 3 residues before the CDR3 boundary, so the rest is inferred from the germline J gene. This chain links TRBV6-1 with TRBJ2-3; no reliable D call. V shed 3 bases and J shed 4 bases, with 8 bases lying between them. The CDR3 is 13 residues long. Germline V gene lookup returns CDR1 MNHNS and CDR2 SASEGT. The CDR3 is CASSESLPDTQYF. The DNA read from the CDR3 is TGTGCCAGCAGTGAGAGCCTCCCAGATACG.

About this clone: The read halts 3 residues ahead of the CDR3 end, with the missing end drawn from the germline J gene. This chain connects TRBV6-1 to TRBJ2-7; D is unclear. CDR3 length: 13 residues. Looked up from germline, CDR1 is MNHNS and CDR2 is SASEGT. V lost 1 base, J lost 6 bases, and 10 bases lay in between. The CDR3 region is CASSEGVRVEQYF. The sequenced CDR3 bases are TGTGCCAGCAGTGAAGGGGTAAGGGTCGAG.

Turning to this clone: The read falls 3 residues short of the CDR3 end, and the missing part is taken from the germline J gene. This chain connects TRBV24-1 to TRBJ2-6; 11 bases map to TRBD2. The J segment lost 0 bases and the V segment lost 5 bases, leaving 2 bases of the junction unmatched. This CDR3 has 17 residues. Germline V gives CDR1 KGHDR, CDR2 SFDVKD. CDR3 region: CATSGSGGASGANVLTF. The CDR3 bases that were read are TGTGCCACCAGTGGTAGCGGGGGGGCCTCTGGGGCCAACGTC.

In regard to this clone: The DNA ends 3 residues before the CDR3 does, and the rest of the CDR3 is filled in from the germline J gene. The J gene is TRBJ2-3, the V gene TRBV5-1; TRBD2 matches at 7 bases. After removal of 3 bases from V and 4 bases from J, the junction contained 11 bases not matched to a gene. Germline V gene data show CDR1 as SGHRS and CDR2 as YFSETQ. This CDR3 spans 16 amino acids. CDR3 protein: CASSSLRGGSSDTQYF. The covered CDR3 bases are TGCGCCAGCAGCTCGCTGCGGGGCGGGAGTTCAGATACG.